One and the same sample provided the 32 T cell receptor beta chains below, sequenced in a study of CD8+ T cells in alopecia areata. Reverse transcription of extracted RNA yielded cDNA, which provided the sequencing template. Using immunoSEQ multiplex PCR, the repertoire was profiled, and TCRdb retains in-frame clones only, with some absent. The sample holds around 100,000 clones; about 60% are singletons and the top ten take roughly 9%. The sequenced material came from CD4+ T cells sorted from blood. Receptors were obtained from a human donor in good health.

This clone was counted a few times. The gene calls are TRBV19 and TRBJ2-7; perhaps TRBD1 as D (6 bases). V was cut by 7 bases and J by 1 base, with 11 bases left in between. Germline CDR1 is LNHDA and CDR2 is SQIVND (reference sequence). The CDR3 is 13 residues long. The CDR3 DNA reads as TGTGCCAGTACGAGGGGGAGTTCCTACGAGCAGTACTTC. Protein sequence: CASTRGSSYEQYF. The entire variable domain, with the rest obtained from reference TRBV19 and TRBJ2-7, is as follows: DGGITQSPKYLFRKEGQNVTLSCEQNLNHDAMYWYRQDPGQGLRLIYYSQIVNDFQKGDIAEGYSVSREKKESFPLTVTSAQKNPTAFYLCASTRGSSYEQYFGPGTRLTVT.

V and J are TRBV29-1 and TRBJ1-2; D uncertain. Trimming left V 3 bases short and J 5 bases short, with 7 bases between. The CDR3 loop spans 11 amino acids. CDR1 is SQVTM, CDR2 ANQGSEA, per germline. The DNA of the CDR3 is TGCAGCGTTGAGAGGTTTTATGGCTACACCTTC. Its protein is CSVERFYGYTF.

This clone was counted only a few times. The chain links TRBV28 to TRBJ1-6; D perhaps matches TRBD1 (5 bases). The germline V gene encodes CDR1 MDHEN and CDR2 SYDVKM. Trimming stripped 6 bases from V and 8 bases from J, with 17 bases between. This CDR3 spans 15 amino acids. CDR3 sequence: CASRRGLHRDSPLHF. CDR3 sequence (DNA): TGTGCCAGCAGGCGGGGACTCCACCGGGATTCACCCCTCCACTTT.

The chain joins TRBV28 to TRBJ1-6, with 9 bases fitting TRBD1. The CDR3 runs to 14 residues. From germline, CDR1 is MDHEN and CDR2 SYDVKM. V gave up 6 bases and J gave up 8 bases; unmatched junction bases: 5. The CDR3 bases are TGTGCCAGCAGCGAGGACAGGGGTTATTCACCCCTCCACTTT. Amino acid sequence: CASSEDRGYSPLHF.

With regard to this clone: One end of the junction varies from germline; a read error may be responsible. The rearrangement uses TRBV7-2 and TRBJ1-1, with TRBD1 matching 7 bases. This CDR3 comprises 14 residues. Germline CDR1 SGHTA, CDR2 FQGNSA. CDR3 in amino acids: CASSSINEPGQLNF. The CDR3 DNA reads as TGTGCCAGCAGCTCTATCAACGAGCCGGGACAGCTAAACTTT.

With regard to this clone: Other DNA sequences in this sample translate to the same CDR3. The chain combines TRBV29-1 with TRBJ1-1; D is possibly TRBD1 (6 bases). In germline, CDR1 is SQVTM, CDR2 ANQGSEA. The CDR3 is made up of 12 amino acids. Trimming pared 3 bases from V and 1 base from J, leaving 6 bases between. CDR3 in DNA: TGCAGCGTTGACAGGGGGAACACTGAAGCTTTCTTT. This sequence encodes CSVDRGNTEAFF.

J is TRBJ2-1 and V is TRBV18; 9 bases line up with TRBD2. The trim removed 3 bases at V and 3 bases at J, leaving 3 bases unmatched. Germline values: CDR1 KGHSH, CDR2 LQKENI. This CDR3 comprises 15 residues. CDR3 bases: TGTGCCAGCTCACCTGGACTAGCGAACTACAATGAGCAGTTCTTC. Protein: CASSPGLANYNEQFF.

The rearrangement links TRBV29-1 to TRBJ2-2, with a tentative D call TRBD2 (7 bases). In germline, CDR1 is SQVTM, CDR2 ANQGSEA. The CDR3 totals 14 residues. Trimming pared 2 bases from V and 3 bases from J, leaving 10 bases between. The CDR3 DNA is TGCAGCGTTGAACAGGGGAGGGACACCGGGGAGCTGTTTTTT. Amino acid sequence: CSVEQGRDTGELFF.

This chain links TRBV30 with TRBJ2-3; D possibly corresponds to TRBD2 (5 bases). Between the trimmed V and J ends, which lost 2 bases and 4 bases, there was a span of 10 bases. The CDR3 has 13 residues. Looked up from germline, CDR1 is GTSNPN and CDR2 is SVGIG (reference sequence). CDR3 in amino acids: CAWSRQRADTQYF. Here the CDR3 DNA reads TGTGCCTGGAGTAGGCAGAGGGCAGATACGCAGTATTTT.

V is TRBV5-1 and J is TRBJ2-3, with no clear D. The germline V gene has CDR1 SGHRS and CDR2 YFSETQ. With 4 bases removed from V and 2 bases from J, the gap between germline ends came to 2 bases. The CDR3 sequence is 11 residues long. The CDR3 reads CASSNTDTQYF. The CDR3, as DNA: TGCGCCAGCAGCAACACAGATACGCAGTATTTT.

This clone was observed a few times. The chain combines TRBV18 with TRBJ1-6; tentatively, D is TRBD1 (6 bases). V lost 3 bases and J lost 3, with 12 bases in between. Germline V gene data show CDR1 as KGHSH and CDR2 as LQKENI. The length of the CDR3 is 16 residues. This chain's CDR3 is CASSPGTRYYNSPLHF. The CDR3 region has the DNA TGTGCCAGCTCACCCGGGACACGATACTATAATTCACCCCTCCACTTT. The variable domain in full, completed from reference TRBV18 and TRBJ1-6, reads NAGVMQNPRHLVRRRGQEARLRCSPMKGHSHVYWYRQLPEEGLKFMVYLQKENIIDESGMPKERFSAEFPKEGPSILRIQQVVRGDSAAYFCASSPGTRYYNSPLHFGNGTRLTVT.

The rearrangement links TRBV18 to TRBJ1-2; 8 bases line up with TRBD1. V lost 1 base and J lost 8; bases outside the gene matches: 6. Germline assignment: CDR1 KGHSH and CDR2 LQKENI. The CDR3 spans 14 residues. In DNA form, the CDR3 reads TGTGCCAGCTCACCACGAAGACAGGGGCAGGGCTACACCTTC. Amino acid sequence: CASSPRRQGQGYTF.

The genes are TRBV19 and TRBJ1-2, with a weak D call TRBD1 (5 bases). CDR3 length equals 13 residues. V was pared by 1 base and J by 4 bases, with 7 bases between. Germline-derived CDR1 and CDR2 are LNHDA and SQIVND (reference sequence). The CDR3 loop is CASSIAGIYGYTF. The CDR3 bases are TGTGCCAGTAGTATAGCAGGGATCTATGGCTACACCTTC. Filled out from reference TRBV19 and TRBJ1-2, the complete variable domain reads DGGITQSPKYLFRKEGQNVTLSCEQNLNHDAMYWYRQDPGQGLRLIYYSQIVNDFQKGDIAEGYSVSREKKESFPLTVTSAQKNPTAFYLCASSIAGIYGYTFGSGTRLTVV.

This clone has more than one count but fewer than ten. The chain joins TRBV5-1 to TRBJ1-1; the match to TRBD1 covers 8 bases. Germline assignment: CDR1 SGHRS and CDR2 YFSETQ. V lost 2 bases and J lost 4; bases outside the gene matches: 4. This CDR3 has 14 amino acids. The CDR3 reads CASSFIDRGTEAFF. The DNA for the CDR3 is TGCGCCAGCAGCTTTATTGACAGGGGCACTGAAGCTTTCTTT.

The rearrangement links TRBV5-4 to TRBJ1-2; TRBD1 matches 9 bases. The CDR3 covers 14 residues. Germline-derived CDR1 and CDR2 are SGHNT and YYREEE (reference sequence). V shed 4 bases and J 7 bases; nucleotides not matched to a gene: 8. The CDR3 bases are TGTGCCAGCAGCACAGGACAGGGGAGGGGTGGCTACACCTTC. As protein: CASSTGQGRGGYTF. Looking up the rest from reference TRBV5-4 and TRBJ1-2 gives the full variable domain: ETGVTQSPTHLIKTRGQQVTLRCSSQSGHNTVSWYQQALGQGPQFIFQYYREEENGRGNFPPRFSGLQFPNYSSELNVNALELDDSALYLCASSTGQGRGGYTFGSGTRLTVV.

There are a few counts of this clone. A read error may account for a junction end that differs from germline. CDR3 loop: CATPGVGKLF. The CDR3 DNA is TGTGCCACTCCGGGCGTGGGCAAGTTGTTC. The chain uses TRBV27 and TRBJ2-7; D not resolved. This CDR3 has 10 residues. Germline lookup yields CDR1 MNHEY and CDR2 SMNVEV (reference sequence).

V and J are TRBV28 and TRBJ2-7; 7 nucleotides align to TRBD1. In germline, CDR1 is MDHEN, CDR2 SYDVKM. The CDR3 totals 15 residues. The J segment lost 7 bases and the V segment lost 6 bases, leaving 15 bases of the junction unmatched. Written as DNA, the CDR3 is TGTGCCAGCAGCGGAAAAGGGACAGTACAGAGGGAGCAGTACTTC. Translation gives CASSGKGTVQREQYF.

This chain's CDR3 is CASGLVVSPQSYGYTF. CDR3 DNA sequence: TGTGCTAGTGGTTTGGTAGTCTCTCCACAGTCCTATGGCTACACCTTC. This sequence joins TRBV12-5 and TRBJ1-2, with D hard to call. Trimming took 0 bases from V and 4 from J, leaving 15 bases between them. Germline V CDR1 and CDR2: LGHNT, FRNRAP. This CDR3 contains 16 residues. The full variable domain, rest sourced from reference TRBV12-5 and TRBJ1-2, is DARVTQTPRHKVTEMGQEVTMRCQPILGHNTVFWYRQTMMQGLELLAYFRNRAPLDDSGMPKDRFSAEMPDATLATLKIQPSEPRDSAVYFCASGLVVSPQSYGYTFGSGTRLTVV.

The V and J genes are TRBV25-1 and TRBJ1-4; weak D call: TRBD1 (5 bases). The CDR3 runs to 15 residues. Deletions cut 3 bases from V and 8 bases from J, with 16 bases between. The V gene's germline CDR1 is MGHDK and CDR2 SYGVNS. The CDR3 sequence: CASSEEGPGTEKLFF. The CDR3 DNA is TGTGCCAGCAGTGAGGAAGGGCCCGGGACCGAAAAACTGTTTTTT.

V gene TRBV2 combines with J gene TRBJ2-7; D is ambiguous. This CDR3 is built from 13 residues. In germline, CDR1 is SNHLY, CDR2 FYNNEI. V lost 4 bases and J 3 bases, leaving 10 bases between the germline ends. The DNA for the CDR3 is TGTGCCAGCAGTGTGCTAGGGAACTACGAGCAGTACTTC. It is translated as CASSVLGNYEQYF.

The J gene is TRBJ2-7, the V gene TRBV5-6, with D perhaps matching TRBD2 (5 bases). Trimming removed 4 bases at V and 7 bases at J, with 9 bases between. Looked up from germline, CDR1 is SGHDT and CDR2 is YYEEEE. This CDR3 spans 11 amino acids. In DNA form, the CDR3 reads TGTGCCAGCAGCCTCCGCGGGGAGCAGTACTTC. Its protein product is CASSLRGEQYF.

The chain employs TRBV23-1 and TRBJ2-1; tentatively, D is TRBD1 (5 bases). TRBV23-1 is flagged as an ORF with uncertain function. The CDR3 length is 13 residues. V lost 1 base and J lost 7, with 8 bases in between. Here the CDR3 reads CASSQFHRNEQFF. CDR3 bases: TGCGCCAGCAGTCAATTCCACAGGAATGAGCAGTTCTTC.

The J gene is TRBJ1-1, the V gene TRBV30; D may be TRBD1 (6 bases). Trimming took off 4 bases at V and 1 base at J, with 13 bases between the two ends. Germline assignment: CDR1 GTSNPN and CDR2 SVGIG (reference sequence). There are 14 residues in the CDR3. The CDR3 bases are TGTGCCTGGAAGGTCCCGACAGGGAACACTGAAGCTTTCTTT. Residues: CAWKVPTGNTEAFF.

This clone has just a few counts. The V and J genes are TRBV27 and TRBJ2-4; D gene ambiguous. The V end was cut by 2 bases, the J end by 5 bases, with 7 bases between. Germline CDR1 is MNHEY and CDR2 is SMNVEV (reference sequence). CDR3 length equals 13 residues. CDR3 coding DNA: TGTGCCAGCAGTTTAGGCTCGCAAAACATTCAGTACTTC. Its translation: CASSLGSQNIQYF.

This chain uses TRBV5-6 with TRBJ2-5; no clear D gene. CDR1 is SGHDT and CDR2 is YYEEEE in the germline V gene. The CDR3 runs 13 residues. Trimming removed 5 bases from V and 5 bases from J, with 13 bases in between. As DNA, the CDR3 is TGTGCCAGCAGTTTGACACTGGGGGAGACCCAGTACTTC. This sequence encodes CASSLTLGETQYF.

This clone was observed a few times. The genes are TRBV18 and TRBJ1-3; 8 nucleotides align to TRBD1. There are 16 residues in the CDR3. With 3 bases clipped from V and 0 bases from J, the junction kept 4 bases outside the gene matches. Germline CDR1 reads KGHSH; CDR2 reads LQKENI. The CDR3 is CASSPAGGNSGNTIYF. For the CDR3, the DNA is TGTGCCAGCTCACCCGCAGGGGGCAACTCTGGAAACACCATATATTTT.

The chain employs TRBV29-1 and TRBJ2-5; 8 bases match TRBD1. CDR3 length: 13 amino acids. V lost 7 bases to trimming and J lost 2 bases; unmatched junction nucleotides: 6. From germline, CDR1 is SQVTM and CDR2 ANQGSEA. CDR3 nucleotides: TGCAGCGCCGGGCGGACAGGGCAAGAGACCCAGTACTTC. Its translation: CSAGRTGQETQYF.

J is TRBJ2-5 and V is TRBV29-1; D unclear. The V end lost 6 bases, the J end lost 0 bases, and 17 bases lay between the germline ends. The CDR3 runs 15 residues. In germline, CDR1 is SQVTM, CDR2 ANQGSEA. The CDR3 reads CSVAQSVGYQETQYF. In DNA, the CDR3 is TGCAGCGTCGCCCAGAGTGTAGGATACCAAGAGACCCAGTACTTC.

V gene TRBV7-3 combines with J gene TRBJ2-2; D is undetermined. Germline V gives CDR1 SGHTA, CDR2 FQGTGA. CDR3 length: 14 amino acids. With 0 bases removed from V and 2 bases from J, the gap between germline ends came to 4 bases. This chain's CDR3 is CASSLTANTGELFF. CDR3 coding DNA: TGTGCCAGCAGCTTAACAGCAAACACCGGGGAGCTGTTTTTT.

V usage is TRBV7-9 and J usage is TRBJ2-7; D may be TRBD2 (5 bases). Germline loops: CDR1 SEHNR, CDR2 FQNEAQ (reference sequence). Trimming removed 5 bases at V and 6 bases at J, with 11 bases between. This CDR3 is 12 amino acids long. CDR3 protein: CASSHLGVEQYF. The CDR3 DNA is TGTGCCAGCAGCCACCTCGGGGTCGAGCAGTACTTC.

The chain recombines TRBV7-9 with TRBJ1-2; TRBD1 might be the D (6 bases). The V end was cut by 1 base, the J end by 4 bases, with 10 bases between. Germline V gives CDR1 SEHNR, CDR2 FQNEAQ (reference sequence). This CDR3 spans 14 amino acids. Written as DNA, the CDR3 is TGTGCCAGCAGCTTAGGACAGGAAGTCTATGGCTACACCTTC. Amino acids: CASSLGQEVYGYTF.

The chain links TRBV2 to TRBJ2-5, with 7 bases aligning to TRBD1. The CDR3 is 13 amino acids. Germline-derived CDR1 and CDR2 are SNHLY and FYNNEI. J lost 4 bases, V lost 4 bases, and 3 bases had no gene match. Written as DNA, the CDR3 is TGTGCCAGCAGTGTAAGGGGGCGAGAGACCCAGTACTTC. Translating gives CASSVRGRETQYF.